One sample yielded the 21 T cell receptor beta chains listed below, sequenced in a study of molecular identifiers for immune sequencing clone quantification. MiXCR, applied by TCRdb to the PCR reads, yields one record per CDR3 protein. The table includes over 90,000 distinct CDR3 sequences, less than 35% detected once. The sample comprised naive CD8+ T cells from blood, with Jurkat cell RNA spiked in. Subset of the sample: FACS-sorted CD8+CD4-CCR7+CD45RA+ naive T cells. These receptors all stem from a human donor in good health. Some libraries in this study had Jurkat cell RNA spiked in.

In its sample, this clonotype was seen a few times. J is TRBJ1-1 and V is TRBV7-6; D remains ambiguous. CDR3 size: 15 residues. The V gene's germline CDR1 is SGHVS and CDR2 FNYEAQ. Trimming cost V 1 base and J 0 bases, with 9 bases left between them. CDR3 in amino acids: CASSLGQFMNTEAFF. The CDR3 DNA reads TGTGCCAGCAGCTTAGGGCAGTTCATGAACACTGAAGCTTTCTTT. The full variable domain, completed using reference TRBV7-6 and TRBJ1-1, is GAGVSQSPRYKVTKRGQDVALRCDPISGHVSLYWYRQALGQGPEFLTYFNYEAQQDKSGLPNDRFSAERPEGSISTLTIQRTEQRDSAMYRCASSLGQFMNTEAFFGQGTRLTVV.

With respect to this clonotype: A much larger clone differs by one base, so this may be a read error. This chain links TRBV2 with TRBJ1-5; no firm D call. This CDR3 is 15 amino acids long. Germline CDR1 reads SNHLY; CDR2 reads FYNNEI. This CDR3 is CASSEWEPTNRPQHF. DNA of the CDR3: TGTGCCAGCAGTGAATGGGAGCCCACTAATCGGCCCCAGCATTTT.

This clonotype was found a few times. The J gene is TRBJ2-2, the V gene TRBV6-1, with D possibly being TRBD2 (7 bases). Per germline, CDR1 MNHNS and CDR2 SASEGT. V was trimmed by 3 bases and J by 3 bases, leaving 14 bases between them. The CDR3 spans 16 residues. CDR3 amino acids: CASSDYPGGYTGELFF. CDR3 nucleotides: TGTGCCAGCAGTGATTACCCGGGGGGCTACACCGGGGAGCTGTTTTTT.

This rearrangement joins TRBV20-1 to TRBJ2-7, with TRBD2 identical over 12 bases. This CDR3 comprises 17 residues. Germline trimming cut 0 bases from V and 4 bases from J; bases unmatched to any gene: 10. Germline V gene lookup returns CDR1 DFQATT and CDR2 SNEGSKA (reference sequence). The CDR3 is CSARDTAGTSGLYEQYF. In nucleotides, the CDR3 is TGCAGTGCTAGAGATACAGCCGGGACTAGCGGGTTGTACGAGCAGTACTTC.

This chain joins TRBV7-9 and TRBJ2-5; D might be TRBD1 or TRBD2, each matching 5 bases. V was trimmed by 5 bases and J by 9 bases, leaving 10 bases between them. The CDR3 runs 11 residues. Germline assignment: CDR1 SEHNR and CDR2 FQNEAQ (reference sequence). DNA for the CDR3: TGTGCCAGCAGCCTAGGGGAGCCCCAGTACTTC. Translated: CASSLGEPQYF.

The V call is TRBV4-1, the J call TRBJ2-1; no clear D gene. Trimming took 0 bases from V and 4 from J, leaving 4 bases between them. The germline gives CDR1 MGHRA, CDR2 YSYEKL. The CDR3 length is 13 residues. CDR3 sequence reads: CASSQDIYNEQFF. CDR3 DNA sequence: TGCGCCAGCAGCCAAGATATATACAATGAGCAGTTCTTC.

This clonotype was counted between two and nine times. V and J are TRBV6-6 and TRBJ2-5; possibly TRBD1 for D (6 bases). The germline gives CDR1 MNHNY, CDR2 SVGAGI (reference sequence). V was pared by 7 bases and J by 5 bases, with 17 bases between. CDR3 length equals 14 residues. The CDR3 is CASTPLAQGETQYF. The CDR3 nucleotides read TGTGCCAGCACCCCTCTAGCACAGGGCGAGACCCAGTACTTC.

This clonotype was counted only a few times. The V and J genes are TRBV7-8 and TRBJ2-7; D tentatively reads TRBD1 or TRBD2 (5 bases each). With 3 bases removed from V and 7 bases from J, the gap between germline ends came to 16 bases. Germline V gene sequence: CDR1 SGHVS, CDR2 FQNEAQ. This CDR3 spans 14 amino acids. The CDR3 sequence: CASSFVNMWGEQYF. In DNA form, the CDR3 reads TGTGCCAGCAGCTTTGTTAACATGTGGGGGGAGCAGTACTTC. The full variable domain, in which reference TRBV7-8 and TRBJ2-7 provide the parts outside the CDR3, is GAGVSQSPRYKVAKRGQDVALRCDPISGHVSLFWYQQALGQGPEFLTYFQNEAQLDKSGLPSDRFFAERPEGSVSTLKIQRTQQEDSAVYLCASSFVNMWGEQYFGPGTRLTVT.

On this clonotype itself: The junction shows a germline mismatch at one end, possibly a read error. This chain uses TRBV12-3 or TRBV12-4 with TRBJ1-1; D may be TRBD1 (6 bases). The CDR3 consists of 14 residues. CDR3: CASRLDRYLTEAFF. In DNA form, the CDR3 reads TGTGCCAGCAGATTAGACAGGTATCTCACTGAAGCATTCTTT.

This clonotype was observed many times. The V call is TRBV6-6, the J call TRBJ2-3; 8 nucleotides align to TRBD2. Germline trimming cut 7 bases from V and 2 bases from J; bases unmatched to any gene: 11. CDR3 length: 16 amino acids. Germline-derived CDR1 and CDR2 are MNHNY and SVGAGI (reference sequence). CDR3 residues: CASTASGGINTDTQYF. The CDR3 coding sequence is TGTGCCAGCACCGCAAGCGGGGGCATCAACACAGATACGCAGTATTTT.

Many counts were recorded for this clonotype. V and J are TRBV7-8 and TRBJ2-1; a weak D match, TRBD2 (6 bases). CDR3 length: 12 amino acids. CDR1 SGHVS and CDR2 FQNEAQ come from the germline V gene. V lost 1 base and J lost 9, with 7 bases in between. In nucleotides, the CDR3 is TGTGCCAGCAGCTTAGGACTAGTTGAGCAGTTCTTC. This codes for CASSLGLVEQFF.

This clonotype was found many times. This chain joins TRBV7-8 and TRBJ2-5; D remains unclear. Trimming took 6 bases from V and 4 from J, leaving 15 bases between them. Germline V gives CDR1 SGHVS, CDR2 FQNEAQ. The CDR3 has 14 residues. The CDR3: CASSYFSSPETQYF. The DNA for the CDR3 is TGTGCCAGCAGTTACTTTAGCTCCCCAGAGACCCAGTACTTC.

Points on this clonotype: One junction end does not reproduce the germline sequence, and a read error may be involved. The chain uses TRBV12-3 or TRBV12-4 and TRBJ2-2; 9 bases map to TRBD1. This CDR3 contains 16 residues. The CDR3, as DNA: TGTACCAGCGAGGGGGCGGACAGGGGAGGTCCCGGGGAGCTGTTTTTT. Its translation: CTSEGADRGGPGELFF.

There are a few counts of this clonotype. A much more abundant neighbour one base away suggests this may be a read error. The chain joins TRBV12-3 or TRBV12-4 to TRBJ2-7; D perhaps matches TRBD1 (5 bases). This CDR3 is built from 11 residues. With 1 base removed from V and 8 bases from J, the gap between germline ends came to 6 bases. CDR3 nucleotide sequence: TGTGCCAGCAGTTTAGGGGGCAAGCAGTACTTC. Its protein product is CASSLGGKQYF.

In its sample, this clonotype was seen once. The CDR3 does not end in the conserved phenylalanine or tryptophan, so this is likely a read error. V gene TRBV19 combines with J gene TRBJ1-1; 8 bases map to TRBD1. The CDR3 runs 17 residues. With 10 bases clipped from V and 0 bases from J, the junction kept 16 bases outside the gene matches. CDR1 and CDR2 from the germline V gene are LNHDA and SQIVND (reference sequence). In nucleotides, the CDR3 is TGTGCCACTCCTTGGAGGCAGGGGGCGAAAATGAACACTGAAGCTTTCTAT. It translates to CATPWRQGAKMNTEAFY.

For this clonotype: A much larger clone differs from this one at a single base, so this may be a read error. CDR3 sequence: CASSSLGVGLWQYF. CDR3 nucleotide sequence: TGTGCCAGCAGTTCGCTGGGAGTGGGGTTGTGGCAGTACTTC. The chain recombines TRBV6-5 with TRBJ2-7; maybe TRBD2 (5 bases). CDR1 is MNHEY and CDR2 is SVGAGI in the germline V gene. This CDR3 has 14 amino acids. Trimming removed 4 bases at V and 9 bases at J, with 19 bases between.

For this clonotype: A much larger clone is a single base away; this may be a read error. The chain is built from TRBV28 and TRBJ1-5; TRBD1 is a possible D gene (5 bases). The CDR3 covers 14 residues. Germline CDR1 reads MDHEN; CDR2 reads SYDVKM. The CDR3 nucleotides read TGTGCCGGCAGCTCCGACAGAAAAAATCAGCCCCAGCATTTT. Translated: CAGSSDRKNQPQHF.

This chain uses TRBV4-2 with TRBJ2-5; D unclear. This CDR3 has 12 residues. V was clipped by 3 bases and J by 4 bases, with 6 bases between them. Germline V gene sequence: CDR1 LGHNA, CDR2 YNFKEQ. DNA of the CDR3: TGTGCCAGCAGCCAGAAAGGAGAGACCCAGTACTTC. Encoded protein: CASSQKGETQYF.

The sample holds a few counts of this clonotype. The chain links TRBV27 to TRBJ2-5, with D unclear. This CDR3 spans 14 amino acids. The germline gives CDR1 MNHEY, CDR2 SMNVEV (reference sequence). Trimming shortened V by 2 bases and J by 1 base, and 8 bases separated the two germline ends. Here the CDR3 reads CASSLTDVQETQYF. In DNA, the CDR3 is TGTGCCAGCAGTTTAACGGACGTCCAAGAGACCCAGTACTTC.

The chain uses TRBV19 and TRBJ2-7; D is undetermined. Between the trimmed V and J ends, which lost 11 bases and 0 bases, there was a span of 14 bases. This CDR3 comprises 13 residues. Per the germline V gene, CDR1 is LNHDA and CDR2 is SQIVND (reference sequence). This CDR3 reads CACSVFASYEQYF. The CDR3 bases are TGTGCCTGCTCGGTCTTTGCCTCCTACGAGCAGTACTTC.

This clonotype showed up just a few times. The chain combines TRBV2 with TRBJ2-7, with D unresolved. V lost 2 bases, J lost 0 bases, and 5 bases lay in between. Germline lookup yields CDR1 SNHLY and CDR2 FYNNEI. The CDR3 contains 13 residues. CDR3: CASSELPSYEQYF. The CDR3 DNA is TGTGCCAGCAGTGAATTGCCCTCCTACGAGCAGTACTTC.